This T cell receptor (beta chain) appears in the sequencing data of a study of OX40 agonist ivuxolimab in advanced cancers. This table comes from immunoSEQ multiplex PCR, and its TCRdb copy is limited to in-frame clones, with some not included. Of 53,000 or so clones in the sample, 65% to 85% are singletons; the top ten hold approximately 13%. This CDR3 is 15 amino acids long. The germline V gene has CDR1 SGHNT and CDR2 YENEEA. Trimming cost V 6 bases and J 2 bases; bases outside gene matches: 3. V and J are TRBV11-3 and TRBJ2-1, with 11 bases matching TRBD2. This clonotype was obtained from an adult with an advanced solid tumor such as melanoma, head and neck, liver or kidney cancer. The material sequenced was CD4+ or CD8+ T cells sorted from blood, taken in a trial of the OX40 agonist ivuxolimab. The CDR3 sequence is CASSIAGGPYNEQFF. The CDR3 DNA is TGTGCCAGCAGTATAGCGGGAGGGCCCTACAATGAGCAGTTCTTC.